These 27 T cell receptor beta chains share one sample of origin, sequenced in a study of blood T cells in healthy people across ages. PCR was performed a second time for roughly 6 to 12 cycles using a sample-barcoded 5' primer and a J-beta primer mix. TCRdb recomputed calls from the 5' RACE reads with MiXCR, one row per CDR3 protein. The table records 750,000 to 1,000,000 distinct CDR3 sequences, 29% of them present only once. These data were also reused for a study on T cells of mothers and their children.

Sequenced material: blood. The receptors here all came from a woman aged 40-49 years in good health.

This clonotype came up a few times. The chain uses TRBV9 and TRBJ2-1; TRBD2 aligns across 11 bases. The CDR3 runs to 17 residues. Germline V gene data show CDR1 as SGDLS and CDR2 as YYNGEE. V was pared by 0 bases and J by 3 bases, with 5 bases of the junction left unmatched. The CDR3 spells CASSVAPSGGIYNEQFF. The DNA of the CDR3 is TGTGCCAGCAGCGTAGCTCCTAGCGGGGGGATCTACAATGAGCAGTTCTTC.

This clonotype was detected ten times or more. The chain recombines TRBV27 with TRBJ1-4, with D perhaps TRBD1 (6 bases). The CDR3 length is 15 residues. The V gene's germline CDR1 is MNHEY and CDR2 SMNVEV (reference sequence). V dropped 8 bases and J dropped 8 bases, with 21 bases sitting between them. CDR3: CASGKLGARWEKLFF. The CDR3 coding sequence is TGTGCCAGCGGGAAGCTGGGGGCAAGATGGGAAAAACTGTTTTTT.

This clonotype turned up a few times. Germline and junction disagree at one end, which may indicate a read error. The V call is TRBV12-3 or TRBV12-4, the J call TRBJ2-3; 9 nucleotides match TRBD2. The CDR3 length is 15 residues. CDR3 loop: CASSEGRAGGDTQYF. The CDR3 nucleotides are TGTGCCAGCAGTGAAGGACGAGCGGGAGGAGATACGCAATATTTT.

The V gene is TRBV11-2, the J gene TRBJ2-2; unclear D gene. Germline CDR1 reads SGHAT; CDR2 reads FQNNGV. V shed 2 bases and J shed 2 bases, with 12 bases lying between them. This CDR3 spans 16 amino acids. The CDR3 DNA reads TGTGCCAGCAGCTTATTTCCCGGGCAAAACACCGGGGAGCTGTTTTTT. Encoded protein: CASSLFPGQNTGELFF.

This clonotype was picked up a small number of times. The chain carries TRBV10-3 and TRBJ1-1; perhaps TRBD1 as D (5 bases). Germline V gene lookup returns CDR1 ENHRY and CDR2 SYGVKD. V lost 6 bases, J lost 5 bases, and 16 bases lay in between. CDR3 length equals 14 residues. The CDR3 spells CAIRDQGGRTEAFF. CDR3 bases: TGTGCCATCAGAGACCAGGGCGGACGTACTGAAGCTTTCTTT.

Only a few counts were recorded for this clonotype. DNA of the CDR3: TGCGCCAGCAGGAATCTAGTGGACTTAAGGGCTCCTAACTATGGCTACACCTTC. This translates into CASRNLVDLRAPNYGYTF. The rearrangement links TRBV5-1 to TRBJ1-2; D remains ambiguous. CDR1 is SGHRS and CDR2 is YFSETQ in the germline V gene. The length of the CDR3 is 18 residues. V was shortened by 5 bases and J by 0 bases, with 23 bases between the two germline ends. The complete variable domain, with remaining parts taken from reference TRBV5-1 and TRBJ1-2, reads KAGVTQTPRYLIKTRGQQVTLSCSPISGHRSVSWYQQTPGQGLQFLFEYFSETQRNKGNFPGRFSGRQFSNSRSEMNVSTLELGDSALYLCASRNLVDLRAPNYGYTFGSGTRLTVV.

This clonotype has at least ten counts. The gene calls are TRBV3-1 and TRBJ2-1; D possibly matches TRBD1 or TRBD2 (6 bases each). With 4 bases removed from V and 8 bases from J, the gap between germline ends came to 21 bases. Looked up from germline, CDR1 is LGHDT and CDR2 is YNNKEL (reference sequence). CDR3 length: 16 amino acids. This CDR3 is CASSPERGASRDEQFF. In nucleotides, the CDR3 is TGTGCCAGCAGCCCCGAAAGGGGGGCTAGTAGGGATGAGCAGTTCTTC.

This clonotype was observed a few times. The rearrangement links TRBV21-1 to TRBJ2-7; TRBD2, as called in the table, went unchecked against the DNA. TRBV21-1 is reported as a pseudogene. The CDR3 extends over 17 amino acids. Written as DNA, the CDR3 is TGTGCCAGCAGCAACTCCCGTGGGATCGAGAGAACCTACGAGCAGTACTTC. Translation: CASSNSRGIERTYEQYF.

This clonotype has only a few counts. The rearrangement uses TRBV28 and TRBJ1-2; D is perhaps TRBD1 (5 bases). This CDR3 has 14 amino acids. The germline V gene has CDR1 MDHEN and CDR2 SYDVKM. V was clipped by 3 bases and J by 5 bases, with 13 bases between them. CDR3 DNA: TGTGCCAGCAGTTTTGAGGGGCCTCAATATGGCTACACCTTC. Amino acids: CASSFEGPQYGYTF.

The gene calls are TRBV5-1 and TRBJ2-7, with TRBD1 identical over 9 bases. The trim removed 5 bases at V and 5 bases at J, leaving 2 bases unmatched. In germline, CDR1 is SGHRS, CDR2 YFSETQ. CDR3 length equals 12 residues. The CDR3 sequence is CASSWDRDEQYF. The CDR3 DNA is TGCGCCAGCAGTTGGGACAGGGACGAGCAGTACTTC.

The chain combines TRBV29-1 with TRBJ2-5; 8 nucleotides align to TRBD2. The J call may not be correct, given that the DNA end is closer to TRBJ2-7. The CDR3 is 15 amino acids. Germline-derived CDR1 and CDR2 are SQVTM and ANQGSEA. CDR3 nucleotides: TGCAGCGTTGGACGGGGGGGGGCCCTCCTCGACGAGCAGTACTTC. This codes for CSVGRGGALLDEQYF.

This clonotype was observed many times. The chain uses TRBV5-1 and TRBJ1-6; the match to TRBD1 covers 8 bases. The CDR3 extends over 15 amino acids. The junction had 6 bases not matched to a gene; V was cut back by 4 bases and J by 6 bases. The germline V gene encodes CDR1 SGHRS and CDR2 YFSETQ. CDR3 in DNA: TGCGCCAGCAGCCTGGACAGGGTTGGTAATTCACCCCTCCACTTT. Residues: CASSLDRVGNSPLHF.

To note about this clonotype: An end of the junction does not agree with germline; a read error may underlie this. The chain uses TRBV5-1 and TRBJ2-5; 11 nucleotides line up with TRBD1. CDR1 is SGHRS, CDR2 YFSETQ, per germline. The CDR3 covers 14 residues. The CDR3 spells CAGSAGTGGETQYF. The CDR3 bases are TGCGCCGGCAGCGCCGGGACAGGGGGAGAGACCCAGTACTTC.

V is TRBV3-1 and J is TRBJ2-1, with 11 positions matching TRBD2. Per the germline V gene, CDR1 is LGHDT and CDR2 is YNNKEL (reference sequence). The CDR3 totals 16 residues. V trimming: 1 base; J trimming: 12 bases; junction bases outside the gene matches: 11. This chain's CDR3 is CASSQVAGGPPLGQFF. The CDR3 DNA follows: TGTGCCAGCAGCCAAGTAGCGGGGGGGCCCCCTTTGGGGCAGTTCTTC.

This clonotype was recorded many times. This sequence joins TRBV27 and TRBJ1-2, with D perhaps matching TRBD1 (6 bases). The CDR3 contains 13 residues. The germline V gene has CDR1 MNHEY and CDR2 SMNVEV (reference sequence). V gave up 5 bases and J gave up 2 bases, with 9 bases separating them. The CDR3 DNA reads TGTGCCAGCAGTACCAGGGGCAACTATGGCTACACCTTC. As protein: CASSTRGNYGYTF.

This clonotype showed up just a few times. The chain recombines TRBV6-1 with TRBJ1-1, with a tentative D call TRBD1 (6 bases). Between the trimmed V and J ends, which lost 6 bases and 0 bases, there was a span of 20 bases. CDR3 length equals 17 residues. Germline CDR1 is MNHNS and CDR2 is SASEGT. Here the CDR3 DNA reads TGTGCCAGCAGCGCAAACTCCCGACAGGCCATGAACACTGAAGCTTTCTTT. Encoded protein: CASSANSRQAMNTEAFF.

In the case of this clonotype: The junction departs from germline at one end; a sequencing error may be responsible. The V call is TRBV6-4, the J call TRBJ2-5, with 8 positions matching TRBD2. CDR1 and CDR2 (germline): MRHNA, SNTAGT. The CDR3 totals 16 residues. CDR3 amino acids: CASSYSSGGLSETQYF. In nucleotides, the CDR3 is TGTGCCAGCAGTTACTCATCGGGGGGGCTTTCAGAGACCCAGTACTTC.

This clonotype was counted many times. The gene calls are TRBV4-1 and TRBJ2-1; no clear D gene. Germline V gene data show CDR1 as MGHRA and CDR2 as YSYEKL. Trimming shortened V by 0 bases and J by 7 bases, and 10 bases separated the two germline ends. This CDR3 comprises 14 residues. This CDR3 reads CASSQELRPNEQFF. The CDR3 nucleotides read TGCGCCAGCAGCCAAGAACTACGGCCGAATGAGCAGTTCTTC.

The chain uses TRBV5-1 and TRBJ2-2; TRBD2 matches at 13 bases. Germline CDR1 SGHRS, CDR2 YFSETQ. With V trimmed by 4 bases and J by 6 bases, 3 bases remained unmatched. The CDR3 loop spans 15 amino acids. CDR3 bases: TGCGCCAGCAGCACCGGACTAGCGGGGGCCGGGGAGCTGTTTTTT. It codes for CASSTGLAGAGELFF.

Worth noting for this clonotype: One base away lies a much larger clone, so this may be a sequencing read error. V usage is TRBV4-3 and J usage is TRBJ1-2; no clear D gene. This CDR3 spans 14 amino acids. Trimming took off 4 bases at V and 12 bases at J, with 21 bases between the two ends. CDR1 is LGHNA, CDR2 YSLEER, per germline. The CDR3 loop reads CASSPRGGTEGHTF. The CDR3 DNA sequence: TGCGCCAGCAGCCCAAGAGGCGGTACAGAGGGCCACACCTTC.

CDR3 in DNA: TGTGCCACCAGCGGACGAATGGGGGAGGGATACAATGAGCAGTTCTTC. Protein: CATSGRMGEGYNEQFF. The chain links TRBV15 to TRBJ2-1; 7 bases fit TRBD2. V gave up 5 bases and J gave up 4 bases; unmatched junction bases: 11. The CDR3 sequence is 16 residues long. Germline V gene data show CDR1 as LNHNV and CDR2 as YYDKDF (reference sequence).

In regard to this clonotype: Being one base from a much bigger clone, this may be a read error. J is TRBJ2-1 and V is TRBV7-9, with TRBD1 identical over 9 bases. Germline CDR1 reads SEHNR; CDR2 reads FQNEAQ (reference sequence). The CDR3 sequence is 16 residues long. CDR3 nucleotides: TGTGCCAGCAGCTTAGCGGGACAGGGCTACTACAATAAGCAGTTCTTC. This sequence encodes CASSLAGQGYYNKQFF. The full variable domain, with the rest looked up from reference TRBV7-9 and TRBJ2-1, is DTGVSQNPRHKITKRGQNVTFRCDPISEHNRLYWYRQTLGQGPEFLTYFQNEAQLEKSRLLSDRFSAERPKGSFSTLEIQRTEQGDSAMYLCASSLAGQGYYNKQFFGPGTRLTVL.

This rearrangement joins TRBV7-2 to TRBJ1-1; 11 bases map to TRBD1. CDR1 and CDR2 from the germline V gene are SGHTA and FQGNSA. The V gene end was trimmed by 2 bases and the J gene end by 7 bases; junction bases not matched to a gene: 3. This CDR3 spans 14 amino acids. This chain's CDR3 is CASSLLGTGGEAFF. CDR3 sequence (DNA): TGTGCCAGCAGCTTACTTGGGACAGGGGGTGAAGCTTTCTTT.

This clonotype was seen at least ten times. The rearrangement joins TRBV7-2 to TRBJ2-7; D gene unclear. Germline V gives CDR1 SGHTA, CDR2 FQGNSA. V was clipped by 2 bases and J by 2 bases, with 10 bases between them. This CDR3 has 14 amino acids. Written as DNA, the CDR3 is TGTGCCAGCAGCTTAAAGGAGCCCCCCTACGAGCAGTACTTC. It specifies CASSLKEPPYEQYF.

The chain joins TRBV19 to TRBJ2-3; 7 nucleotides line up with TRBD2. V was clipped by 1 base and J by 2 bases; unmatched bases: 3. This CDR3 has 15 amino acids. The germline V gene encodes CDR1 LNHDA and CDR2 SQIVND (reference sequence). CDR3 nucleotide sequence: TGTGCCAGTAGTATAGGAGCGGGGATCACAGATACGCAGTATTTT. Encoded protein: CASSIGAGITDTQYF.

CDR3 in amino acids: CASSQAPLNTEAFF. The CDR3 bases are TGTGCCAGCAGCCAGGCCCCATTGAACACTGAAGCTTTCTTT. The rearrangement uses TRBV3-1 and TRBJ1-1; D call uncertain. The CDR3 contains 14 residues. Trimming took 3 bases from V and 0 from J, leaving 8 bases between them. The germline CDR1 and CDR2 sequences are LGHDT and YNNKEL (reference sequence).

This clonotype occurred many times. CDR3 bases: TGTGCCAGCAGTTTAGGCATTAGCGGGGTGATAGCCAAAAACATTCAGTACTTC. Protein sequence: CASSLGISGVIAKNIQYF. The rearrangement links TRBV28 to TRBJ2-4, with 8 bases fitting TRBD2. The V and J ends lost 2 bases and 0 bases, in that order; junction bases with no gene match: 9. CDR1 and CDR2 (germline): MDHEN, SYDVKM. The CDR3 spans 18 residues. The full variable domain, rest sourced from reference TRBV28 and TRBJ2-4, is DVKVTQSSRYLVKRTGEKVFLECVQDMDHENMFWYRQDPGLGLRLIYFSYDVKMKEKGDIPEGYSVSREKKERFSLILESASTNQTSMYLCASSLGISGVIAKNIQYFGAGTRLSVL.